This section outlines one T cell receptor (beta chain) sequence together with its context. TCRdb reprocessed the 5' RACE reads via MiXCR and lists one record per CDR3 protein. The sample includes 150,000 to 200,000 distinct CDR3 sequences, 9.5% to 11% of them seen just once. The record originates from a study of T cells after yellow fever vaccination. Study details: Fractions of low cell number were prepared using SMART-Seq v4 Ultra Low Input.

This CDR3 region has 17 residues. CDR1 is MGHRA and CDR2 is YSYEKL in the germline V gene. V was clipped by 2 bases and J by 4 bases, with 21 bases between them. This specimen consisted of CD8+ T cells sorted from PBMCs, obtained 15 days after the yellow fever booster vaccination. This clonotype was sampled from a man between 18 and 35 years old who received the YFV17D yellow fever vaccine. The gene calls are TRBV4-1 and TRBJ2-7; tentatively, D is TRBD1 (6 bases). CDR3 in amino acids: CASSQKIGQGMAYEQYV. In nucleotides, the CDR3 is TGCGCCAGCAGCCAAAAAATTGGCCAGGGGATGGCTTACGAGCAGTACGTC.